Listed below are T cell receptor beta chains from one sample, sequenced in a study of vaccination effects on CD4 cells after COVID-19. Method: immunoSEQ multiplex PCR; TCRdb's copy keeps in-frame clones and lacks some. The sample carries about 58,000 clones, about 80% recorded once. These receptors lack a known antigen. Specimen: CD4+ T cells from PBMCs cultured without peptide, collected before COVID-19 vaccination. The receptor set was obtained from a human donor who received a COVID-19 vaccine. The CDR3 runs from the conserved cysteine through the conserved F or W. Fields, in order: clone size, J gene, D gene, V gene, CDR3 protein, CDR3 DNA. A D gene is named only where the DNA matches it firmly. Clone size, where shown, is once, few, many, or a class for clones that have expanded.

>NA|TRBJ1-2|NA|TRBV5-6
CASSLDPGADYGYTF
TGTGCCAGCAGCTTGGATCCAGGGGCGGACTATGGCTACACCTTC
>NA|TRBJ2-2|TRBD2|TRBV10-2
CASESGGAGTGELFF
TGCGCCAGCGAAAGCGGGGGGGCTGGCACCGGGGAGCTGTTTTTT
>NA|TRBJ1-1|NA|TRBV14
CASSHQGNRATEAFF
TGTGCCAGCAGCCATCAAGGGAACAGGGCCACTGAAGCTTTCTTT
>few|TRBJ2-6|NA|TRBV7-9
CASSSWGSGANVLTF
TGTGCCAGCAGCTCCTGGGGCTCTGGGGCCAACGTCCTGACTTTC
>NA|TRBJ1-2|NA|TRBV4-1
CASSQVGQVANYGYTF
TGCGCCAGCAGCCAAGTAGGTCAGGTAGCTAACTATGGCTACACCTTC
>NA|TRBJ1-4|NA|TRBV19
CASSIGAWINEKLFF
TGTGCCAGTAGTATTGGTGCTTGGATTAATGAAAAACTGTTTTTT
>NA|TRBJ2-2|TRBD2|TRBV4-3
CASSRKGTSGGVGELFF
TGCGCCAGCAGCCGAAAAGGGACTAGCGGGGGGGTCGGGGAGCTGTTTTTT
>once|TRBJ2-3|NA|TRBV5-1
CASRLGGVSADTQYF
TGCGCCAGCAGGCTAGGCGGGGTCTCTGCAGATACGCAGTATTTT
>NA|TRBJ2-5|NA|TRBV6-5
CASSNPPAGQETQYF
TGTGCCAGCAGTAACCCTCCGGCCGGACAAGAGACCCAGTACTTC
>NA|TRBJ1-5|NA|TRBV4-1
CASSQQVRQPQHF
TGCGCCAGCAGCCAACAGGTGCGACAGCCCCAGCATTTT
>NA|TRBJ2-2|NA|TRBV9
CASSPRGAANTGELFF
TGTGCCAGCAGCCCGAGAGGAGCCGCGAACACCGGGGAGCTGTTTTTT
>NA|TRBJ1-2|NA|TRBV25-1
CASSVTGFYGYTF
TGTGCCAGCAGTGTTACGGGGTTCTATGGCTACACCTTC
>once|TRBJ1-1|NA|TRBV6-6
CASNTIGRRVEAFF
TGTGCCAGCAATACTATTGGTAGGAGGGTGGAAGCTTTCTTT
>few|TRBJ1-1|NA|TRBV18
CASSPRVNSENTEAFF
TGTGCCAGCTCACCTCGTGTTAACTCCGAGAACACTGAAGCTTTCTTT
>NA|TRBJ1-4|NA|TRBV15
CATSRDNFNGEKLFF
TGTGCCACCAGCAGAGATAATTTTAATGGGGAAAAACTGTTTTTT
>NA|TRBJ2-2|NA|TRBV5-6
CASTQGYTGELFF
TGTGCCAGCACCCAGGGGTACACCGGGGAGCTGTTTTTT
>NA|TRBJ2-3|NA|TRBV2
CASSVLADTQYF
TGTGCCAGCAGTGTGCTAGCAGATACGCAGTATTTT
>NA|TRBJ1-5|NA|TRBV24-1
CATSDAPLGGPNSNQPQHF
TGTGCCACCAGTGACGCCCCCTTGGGGGGCCCTAATAGCAATCAGCCCCAGCATTTT
>NA|TRBJ1-1|NA|TRBV19
CASSRGAGTGNTEAFF
TGTGCCAGTAGTAGGGGGGCCGGGACGGGGAACACTGAAGCTTTCTTT
>NA|TRBJ1-4|NA|TRBV5-1
CASKPGETNEKLFF
TGCGCCAGCAAGCCAGGGGAGACTAATGAAAAACTGTTTTTT
>NA|TRBJ1-6|NA|TRBV12-3/TRBV12-4
CASSLSSSPLHF
TGTGCCAGCAGTTTATCGAGTTCACCCCTCCACTTT
>once|TRBJ1-2|NA|TRBV11-2
CASSLGFNYGYTF
TGTGCCAGCAGCTTAGGCTTTAACTATGGCTACACCTTC
>NA|TRBJ1-6|NA|TRBV7-2
CASSLYQLGGRSPLHF
TGTGCCAGCAGCTTATACCAACTCGGGGGAAGGTCACCCCTCCACTTT
>NA|TRBJ1-1|NA|TRBV14
CASSQDRITEAFF
TGTGCCAGCAGCCAAGACCGGATCACTGAAGCTTTCTTT
>NA|TRBJ2-5|TRBD2|TRBV27
CASSLGLAHQETQYF
TGTGCCAGCAGTCTCGGACTAGCGCACCAAGAGACCCAGTACTTC
>few|TRBJ1-5|TRBD1|TRBV4-2
CASSGTGNQPQHF
TGTGCCAGCAGCGGGACAGGGAATCAGCCCCAGCATTTT
>once|TRBJ2-5|TRBD2|TRBV4-1
CASSQDGTSVETQYF
TGCGCCAGCAGCCAAGATGGGACTAGCGTGGAGACCCAGTACTTC
>few|TRBJ1-4|NA|TRBV5-1
CASSFSGRDNEKLFF
TGCGCCAGCAGCTTCTCCGGCAGGGATAATGAAAAACTGTTTTTT
>NA|TRBJ1-1|NA|TRBV5-1
CASSLGRVSNTEAFF
TGCGCCAGCAGCCTAGGACGGGTTTCGAACACTGAAGCTTTCTTT
>NA|TRBJ1-6|NA|TRBV2
CASIIRGGVDSPLHF
TGTGCCAGCATTATTCGGGGGGGAGTTGATTCACCCCTCCACTTT
>NA|TRBJ1-6|NA|TRBV7-9
CASSSSGAAPLHF
TGTGCCAGCAGCTCCTCGGGGGCGGCACCCCTCCACTTT
>NA|TRBJ2-5|NA|TRBV21-1
CASTRGGFQETQYF
TGTGCCAGCACCCGGGGAGGGTTCCAAGAGACCCAGTACTTC
>NA|TRBJ2-3|NA|TRBV7-2
CASSLLGLTDTQYF
TGTGCCAGCAGCCTCCTAGGCCTCACAGATACGCAGTATTTT
>NA|TRBJ2-2|NA|TRBV27
CASSLFGGSNTGELFF
TGTGCCAGCAGTTTATTTGGCGGGTCGAACACCGGGGAGCTGTTTTTT
>NA|TRBJ1-5|NA|TRBV5-6
CASSLRGQPQHF
TGTGCCAGCAGCTTGAGGGGTCAGCCCCAGCATTTT
>NA|TRBJ2-3|NA|TRBV7-2
CASSLEIGLNTQYF
TGTGCCAGCAGCTTAGAGATAGGGTTGAATACGCAGTATTTT
>NA|TRBJ2-3|TRBD1|TRBV6-5
CASSLQGASDTQYF
TGTGCCAGCAGTCTACAGGGGGCCTCAGATACGCAGTATTTT
>NA|TRBJ2-5|NA|TRBV5-1
CASRHPGHRQETQYF
TGCGCCAGCAGACACCCGGGACACCGACAAGAGACCCAGTACTTC
>NA|TRBJ2-3|TRBD2|TRBV5-1
CASSAPGGISTDTQYF
TGCGCCAGCAGCGCCCCGGGGGGGATTAGCACAGATACGCAGTATTTT
>NA|TRBJ2-1|NA|TRBV4-1
CASSQDRQFDREQFF
TGCGCCAGCAGCCAAGATCGCCAGTTTGACCGTGAGCAGTTCTTC
>NA|TRBJ1-6|NA|TRBV7-8
CASSPSGEDSPLHF
TGTGCCAGCAGCCCCAGCGGGGAGGATTCACCCCTCCACTTT
>NA|TRBJ2-2|TRBD1|TRBV2
CASSPRGQAGELFF
TGTGCCAGCAGTCCGAGAGGACAGGCCGGGGAGCTGTTTTTT
>NA|TRBJ2-1|TRBD2|TRBV27
CASSTPSGGAYNEQFF
TGTGCCAGCAGTACTCCTAGCGGGGGGGCTTACAATGAGCAGTTCTTC
>NA|TRBJ2-6|NA|TRBV7-9
CASSLSGAGANVLTF
TGTGCCAGCAGCTTATCGGGGGCTGGGGCCAACGTCCTGACTTTC
>NA|TRBJ1-1|NA|TRBV5-1
CASSPRAGDTEAFF
TGCGCCAGCTCCCCGCGGGCAGGCGACACTGAAGCTTTCTTT
>NA|TRBJ2-5|TRBD1|TRBV9
CASSVGQGVRQETQYF
TGTGCCAGCAGCGTAGGACAGGGGGTTCGTCAAGAGACCCAGTACTTC
>NA|TRBJ1-6|NA|TRBV9
CASSTFDNNRVPLHF
TGTGCCAGCAGCACTTTTGACAATAACCGTGTACCCCTCCACTTT
>NA|TRBJ2-2|NA|TRBV10-1
CASSGSLSRGSPKNTGELFF
TGCGCCAGCAGTGGATCTTTGAGTCGTGGCAGCCCAAAGAACACCGGGGAGCTGTTTTTT
>NA|TRBJ1-1|NA|TRBV6-6
CATHLDPRGTEAFF
TGTGCCACCCACCTAGATCCCCGAGGGACTGAAGCTTTCTTT
>NA|TRBJ2-2|TRBD1|TRBV29-1
CSAVTGDQGELFF
TGCAGCGCGGTGACAGGGGATCAAGGGGAGCTGTTTTTT
>few|TRBJ1-4|NA|TRBV6-5
CASGHINEKLFF
TGTGCCAGCGGACACATTAATGAAAAACTGTTTTTT
>NA|TRBJ2-5|NA|TRBV3-1/TRBV3-2
CASSHLWTQYF
TGTGCCAGCAGCCATTTGTGGACCCAGTACTTC
>few|TRBJ2-5|TRBD1|TRBV18
CASSPLGQGRETQYF
TGTGCCAGCTCACCCCTTGGACAGGGCCGGGAGACCCAGTACTTC
>NA|TRBJ1-1|NA|TRBV19
CASSITQGSTEAFF
TGTGCCAGTAGTATTACACAGGGCAGCACTGAAGCTTTCTTT
>NA|TRBJ1-5|TRBD1|TRBV19
CASGPWGQGRNQPQHF
TGTGCCAGCGGACCGTGGGGACAGGGACGAAATCAGCCCCAGCATTTT
>NA|TRBJ2-2|TRBD1|TRBV24-1
CATSDPAGGTTGELFF
TGTGCCACCAGTGACCCGGCAGGGGGCACAACCGGGGAGCTGTTTTTT
>NA|TRBJ2-3|NA|TRBV15
CATSWGRRGGTDTQYF
TGTGCCACCAGCTGGGGTCGGCGGGGCGGCACAGATACGCAGTATTTT
>NA|TRBJ2-3|NA|TRBV19
CASNGRPAVLTDTQYF
TGTGCCAGTAATGGTCGGCCGGCGGTACTCACAGATACGCAGTATTTT
>NA|TRBJ2-3|NA|TRBV7-8
CASSSQGKWADTQYF
TGTGCCAGCAGCTCTCAGGGGAAGTGGGCAGATACGCAGTATTTT
>NA|TRBJ1-2|TRBD1|TRBV6-1
CASSEPGQGAQGYTF
TGTGCCAGCAGTGAACCGGGACAGGGGGCTCAGGGCTACACCTTC